The sequence of this TCR beta chain was determined in a study of control samples from healthy donors and cancer patients. V lost 0 bases to trimming and J lost 2 bases, with 7 bases between them. CDR3 length equals 14 residues. Germline V gene data show CDR1 as MNHNS and CDR2 as SASEGT. Some clones are missing from TCRdb's copy, which holds only in-frame ones; the method was immunoSEQ multiplex PCR. The table records under 150,000 clones, approximately 94% of them present only once. V gene TRBV6-1 combines with J gene TRBJ2-5; no firm D call. The sequenced sample was PBMCs. The receptor comes from a man aged 45-60 years with head and neck cancer. Here the CDR3 DNA reads TGTGCCAGCAGTGAAGCTTTGGGTCAAGAGACCCAGTACTTC. Amino acids: CASSEALGQETQYF.